The rows below give T cell receptor beta chains drawn from one sample of a study of blood T cells in healthy people across ages. TCRdb redid the calling of the 5' RACE reads with MiXCR, one entry per CDR3 protein. This table holds some 1.8 million distinct CDR3 sequences, about two fifths found once. Input material: blood. Source of these receptors: a human donor in good health. Each CDR3 is given with its conserved first and last residue. A D gene is named only where the DNA matches it firmly. Size tells how often a clone was seen (once, few, many) or the class of an expanded clone, and some rows leave it out.

j_call clone_size v_call d_call cdr3_nt cdr3_aa
TRBJ1-4 few TRBV20-1 TRBD1 TGCAGTGTGAGGGGACAGAATGAAAAACTGTTTTTT CSVRGQNEKLFF
TRBJ2-3 few TRBV6-6 TRBD1 TGTTCAGCTCGATGGGACAGGGAGTCAGATACGCAGTATTTT CSARWDRESDTQYF
TRBJ2-3 NA TRBV7-2 NA TGTGCCAGCAGCTTAGATGGTGGCCGTTGGGCAGGCACAGATACGCAGTATTTT CASSLDGGRWAGTDTQYF
TRBJ2-5 many TRBV5-1 TRBD2 TGCGCCAGCACGACTAGCGGGGGATCACAAGAGACCCAGTACTTC CASTTSGGSQETQYF
TRBJ1-5 NA TRBV20-1 TRBD1 TGCAGTGCTAGTGCTCAGGACAGGGTAGATCAGCCCCAGCATTTT CSASAQDRVDQPQHF
TRBJ2-7 few TRBV7-2 TRBD2 TGTGCCAGCAGCTTATCAGGACTAGCGGGGAACGAGCAGTACTTC CASSLSGLAGNEQYF
TRBJ1-5 once TRBV7-2 NA TGTGCCAGCAGCTTGGACAGCTACGGACAGCCCCAGCATTTT CASSLDSYGQPQHF
TRBJ1-1 few TRBV28 NA TGTGCCAGCAGTTTATGGGGCAGTAACATGAACACTGAAGCTTTCTTT CASSLWGSNMNTEAFF
TRBJ2-1 NA TRBV29-1 NA TGCAGCGCTGGAGGGGGGGCAGGGTACAATGAGCAGTTCTTC CSAGGGAGYNEQFF
TRBJ2-5 few TRBV6-2/TRBV6-3 NA TGTGCCGGCAGTTACTCGACCTGGAATGAGCAGTACTTC CAGSYSTWNEQYF
TRBJ1-4 NA TRBV4-3 NA TGCGCCAGCAGCCAAGACGGATCAACAACTAATGAAAAACTGTTTTTT CASSQDGSTTNEKLFF
TRBJ1-5 few TRBV12-3/TRBV12-4 TRBD1 TGTGCCAGCAGGGGACGCGGGACAGGACTCAGTCAGCCCCAGCATTTT CASRGRGTGLSQPQHF
TRBJ1-1 NA TRBV2 TRBD1 TGTGCCAGCGGAGCCAACGAGGGGGCGCTTAACCGGGACCCCGGGGCTTTCTTT CASGANEGALNRDPGAFF
TRBJ2-5 NA TRBV7-2 NA TGTGCCAGCAGCTCAGGTCCGTCTAGGAAGGAGACCCAGTACTTC CASSSGPSRKETQYF
TRBJ2-2 few TRBV6-6 TRBD1 TGTGCCACCGCCTTGACAGGGGCGGACACCGGGGAGCTGTTTTTT CATALTGADTGELFF
TRBJ2-3 few TRBV7-2 NA TGTGCCAGCACCTGGGAGGGGGGCACAGATACGCAGTATTTT CASTWEGGTDTQYF
TRBJ1-3 NA TRBV10-3 NA TGTGCCATCACGGAGGGTCCTGGAAACACCATATATTTT CAITEGPGNTIYF
TRBJ1-2 NA TRBV7-9 TRBD1 TGTGCCAGCACACAGGGGGAATTTGGCTACACCTTC CASTQGEFGYTF
TRBJ2-5 once TRBV11-3 TRBD1 TGTGCCAGCAGCTCCCGACAGGGCGTGGAGACCCAGTACTTC CASSSRQGVETQYF
TRBJ2-3 few TRBV5-1 NA TGCGCCAGCAGCTTGACGCAGGGGATCACAGATACGCAGTATTTT CASSLTQGITDTQYF
TRBJ1-1 NA TRBV29-1 NA TGCAGCGTTGGGTGGGTGAACACTGAAGCTTTCTTT CSVGWVNTEAFF
TRBJ1-2 NA TRBV6-6 TRBD1 TGTGCCGGCAGTTCCATCGACAGGGTTCTCTATGGCTACACCTTC CAGSSIDRVLYGYTF
TRBJ1-1 NA TRBV20-1 NA TGCAGTGCTAGTACAAGGGGGGAAGCTTTCTTT CSASTRGEAFF
TRBJ1-2 once TRBV27 NA TGTGCCAGCAGTTTATTGGCCAGGGAGGGTGGCTACACCTTC CASSLLAREGGYTF
TRBJ2-3 NA TRBV5-1 NA TGCGCCAGCACCACCGCCGTAGCGACAGATACGCAGTATTTT CASTTAVATDTQYF
TRBJ2-1 NA TRBV5-4 NA TGTGCCAGCACCATCCTCGGGGTAAACAATGAGCAGTTCTTC CASTILGVNNEQFF
TRBJ1-2 few TRBV27 NA TGTGCCAGCAGCCCCCGGCAGGGCGGGACACGTGGCTACACCTTC CASSPRQGGTRGYTF
TRBJ1-2 NA TRBV4-2 NA TGTGCCAGCAGCCAAGAGTGGGGCTCCGAAGCTAACTATGGCTACACCTTC CASSQEWGSEANYGYTF
TRBJ1-5 few TRBV20-1 NA TGCAGTGCTAGAGTGGTGGGGCAGGTCAATCAGCCCCAGCATTTT CSARVVGQVNQPQHF
TRBJ2-4 NA TRBV10-3 NA TGTGCCATCCGGGAGACAGGGTCAGGTCAAGACATTCAGTACTTC CAIRETGSGQDIQYF
TRBJ1-2 NA TRBV20-1 TRBD1 TGCAGTGCAACACAGGGGATCTATGGCTACACCTTC CSATQGIYGYTF
TRBJ2-5 once TRBV3-1 NA TGTGCCAGCAGCCAAGGTGGGACATCGGGTGGAACCCAGTACTTC CASSQGGTSGGTQYF